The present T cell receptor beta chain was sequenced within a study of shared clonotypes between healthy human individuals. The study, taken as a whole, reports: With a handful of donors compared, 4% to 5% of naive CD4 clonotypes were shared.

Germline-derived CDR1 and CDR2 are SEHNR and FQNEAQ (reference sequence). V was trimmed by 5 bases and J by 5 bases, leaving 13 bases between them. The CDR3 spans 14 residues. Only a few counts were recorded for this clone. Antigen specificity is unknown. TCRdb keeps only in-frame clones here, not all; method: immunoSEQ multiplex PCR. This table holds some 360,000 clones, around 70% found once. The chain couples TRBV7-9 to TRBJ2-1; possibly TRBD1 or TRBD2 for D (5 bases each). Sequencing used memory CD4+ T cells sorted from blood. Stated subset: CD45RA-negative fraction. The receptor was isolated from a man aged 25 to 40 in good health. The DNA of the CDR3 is TGTGCCAGCAGCCGCAACCGGGACCACAATGAGCAGTTCTTC. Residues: CASSRNRDHNEQFF.